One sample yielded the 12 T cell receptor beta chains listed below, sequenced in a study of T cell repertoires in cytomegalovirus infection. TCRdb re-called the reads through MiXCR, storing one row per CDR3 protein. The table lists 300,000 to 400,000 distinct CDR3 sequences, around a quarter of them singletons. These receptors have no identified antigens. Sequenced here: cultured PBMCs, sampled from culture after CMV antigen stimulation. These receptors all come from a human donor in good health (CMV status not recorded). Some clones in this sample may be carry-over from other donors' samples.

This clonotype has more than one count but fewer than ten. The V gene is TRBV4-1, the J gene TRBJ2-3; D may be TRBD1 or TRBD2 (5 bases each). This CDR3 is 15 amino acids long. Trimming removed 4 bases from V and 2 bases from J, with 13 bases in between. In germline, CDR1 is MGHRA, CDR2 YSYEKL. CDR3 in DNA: TGCGCCAGCAGCCCGAGGGACCGCACCACAGATACGCAGTATTTT. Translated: CASSPRDRTTDTQYF.

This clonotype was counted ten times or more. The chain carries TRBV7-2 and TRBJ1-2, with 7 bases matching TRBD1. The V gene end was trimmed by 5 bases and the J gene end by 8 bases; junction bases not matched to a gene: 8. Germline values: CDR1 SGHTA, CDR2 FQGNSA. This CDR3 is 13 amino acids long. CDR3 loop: CASSKQGRFGYTF. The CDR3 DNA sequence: TGTGCCAGCAGCAAACAGGGGCGCTTCGGCTACACCTTC.

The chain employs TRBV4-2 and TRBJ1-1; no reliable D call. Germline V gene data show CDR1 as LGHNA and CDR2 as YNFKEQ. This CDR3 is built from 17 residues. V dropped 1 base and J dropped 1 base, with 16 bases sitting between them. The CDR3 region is CASSQGGLHTSNTEAFF. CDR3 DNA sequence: TGTGCCAGCAGCCAAGGAGGGCTCCACACCTCGAACACTGAAGCTTTCTTT.

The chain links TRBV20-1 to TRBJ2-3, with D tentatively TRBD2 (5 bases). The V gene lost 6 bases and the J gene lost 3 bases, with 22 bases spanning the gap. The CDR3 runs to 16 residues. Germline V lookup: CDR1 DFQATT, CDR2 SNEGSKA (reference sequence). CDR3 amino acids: CSATPNPTRGTDTQYF. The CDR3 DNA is TGCAGTGCGACCCCAAATCCCACCCGGGGAACAGATACGCAGTATTTT.

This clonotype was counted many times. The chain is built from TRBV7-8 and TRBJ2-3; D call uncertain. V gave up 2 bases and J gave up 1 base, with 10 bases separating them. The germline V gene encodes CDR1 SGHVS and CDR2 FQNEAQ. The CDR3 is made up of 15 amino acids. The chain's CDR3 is CASSLQASRTDTQYF. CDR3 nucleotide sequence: TGTGCCAGCAGCTTACAAGCGTCCCGCACAGATACGCAGTATTTT.

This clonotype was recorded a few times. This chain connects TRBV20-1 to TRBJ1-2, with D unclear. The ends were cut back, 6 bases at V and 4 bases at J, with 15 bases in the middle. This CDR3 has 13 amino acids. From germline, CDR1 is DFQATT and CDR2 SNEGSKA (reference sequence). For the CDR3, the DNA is TGCAGTGCGCACTCAGAGAAATTCTATGGCTACACCTTC. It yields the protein CSAHSEKFYGYTF.

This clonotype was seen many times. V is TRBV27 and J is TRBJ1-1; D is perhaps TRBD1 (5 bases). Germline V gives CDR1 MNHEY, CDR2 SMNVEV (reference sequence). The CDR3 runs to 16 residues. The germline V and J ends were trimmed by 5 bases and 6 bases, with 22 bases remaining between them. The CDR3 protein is CASSLKPGTSRSEAFF. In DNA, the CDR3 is TGTGCCAGCAGTCTTAAACCCGGGACCTCTCGCTCTGAAGCTTTCTTT.

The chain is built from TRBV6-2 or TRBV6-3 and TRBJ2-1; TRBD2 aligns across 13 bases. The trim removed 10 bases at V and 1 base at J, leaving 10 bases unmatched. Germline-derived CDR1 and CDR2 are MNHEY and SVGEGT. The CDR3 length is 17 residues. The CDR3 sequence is CATRTSGSRRSYNEQFF. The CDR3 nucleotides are TGTGCCACCAGGACTAGCGGGAGCCGAAGGTCCTACAATGAGCAGTTCTTC.

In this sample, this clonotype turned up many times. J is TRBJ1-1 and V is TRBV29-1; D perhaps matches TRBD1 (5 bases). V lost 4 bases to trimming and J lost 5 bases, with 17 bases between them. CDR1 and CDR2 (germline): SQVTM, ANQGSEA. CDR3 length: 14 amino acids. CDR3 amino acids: CSVGYQGWGTEAFF. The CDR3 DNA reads TGCAGCGTTGGTTACCAGGGATGGGGAACTGAAGCTTTCTTT.

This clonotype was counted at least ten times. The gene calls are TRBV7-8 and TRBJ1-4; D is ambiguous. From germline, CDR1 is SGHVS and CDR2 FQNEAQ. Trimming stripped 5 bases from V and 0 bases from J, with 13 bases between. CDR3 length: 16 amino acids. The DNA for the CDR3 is TGTGCCAGCAGCCTGGGGAATTTTGCAACTAATGAAAAACTGTTTTTT. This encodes CASSLGNFATNEKLFF.

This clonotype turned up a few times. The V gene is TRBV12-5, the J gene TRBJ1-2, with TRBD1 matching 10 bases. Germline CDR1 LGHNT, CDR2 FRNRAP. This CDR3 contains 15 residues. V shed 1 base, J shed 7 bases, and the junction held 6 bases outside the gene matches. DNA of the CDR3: TGTGCTAGTGGTTTGGATTGGGACAGGGGCGGTGGCTACACCTTC. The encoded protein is CASGLDWDRGGGYTF. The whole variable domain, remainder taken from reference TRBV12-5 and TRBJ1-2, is DARVTQTPRHKVTEMGQEVTMRCQPILGHNTVFWYRQTMMQGLELLAYFRNRAPLDDSGMPKDRFSAEMPDATLATLKIQPSEPRDSAVYFCASGLDWDRGGGYTFGSGTRLTVV.

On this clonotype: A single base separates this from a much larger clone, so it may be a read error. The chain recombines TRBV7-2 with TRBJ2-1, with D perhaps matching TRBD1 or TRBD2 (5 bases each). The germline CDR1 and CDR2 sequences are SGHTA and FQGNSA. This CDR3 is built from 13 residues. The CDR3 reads CANSVGTDNEQFF. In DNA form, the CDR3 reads TGTGCCAACAGCGTTGGGACCGACAATGAGCAGTTCTTC.